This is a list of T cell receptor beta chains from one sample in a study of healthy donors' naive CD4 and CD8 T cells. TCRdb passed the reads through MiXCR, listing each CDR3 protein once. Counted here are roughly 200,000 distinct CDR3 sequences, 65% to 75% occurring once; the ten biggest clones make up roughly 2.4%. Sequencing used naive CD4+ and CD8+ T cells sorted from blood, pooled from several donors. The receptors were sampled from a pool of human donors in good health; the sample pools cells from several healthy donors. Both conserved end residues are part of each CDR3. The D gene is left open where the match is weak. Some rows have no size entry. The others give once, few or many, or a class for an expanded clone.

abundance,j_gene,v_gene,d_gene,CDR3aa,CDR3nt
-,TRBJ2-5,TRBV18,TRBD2,CASSPPMASGVGRTQYF,TGTGCCAGCTCACCACCGATGGCTAGCGGGGTCGGTCGGACCCAGTACTTC
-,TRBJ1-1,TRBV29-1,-,CSAQDNEAFF,TGCAGCGCCCAGGACAACGAAGCTTTCTTT
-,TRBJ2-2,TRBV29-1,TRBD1,CSVVGTGVTNTGELFF,TGCAGCGTTGTGGGGACAGGGGTAACCAACACCGGGGAGCTGTTTTTT
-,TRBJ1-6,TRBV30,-,CAWSVRVGGSYNSPLHF,TGTGCCTGGAGTGTACGTGTGGGTGGCTCCTATAATTCACCCCTCCACTTT
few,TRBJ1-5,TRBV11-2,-,CASSPRTQGFCNQPQHF,TGTGCCAGCAGCCCGAGAACACAGGGCTTTTGCAATCAGCCCCAGCATTTT
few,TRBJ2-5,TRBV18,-,CASSPGDRETQYF,TGTGCCAGCTCACCAGGGGATCGGGAGACCCAGTACTTC
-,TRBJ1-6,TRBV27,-,CASTQGPGVAPLHF,TGTGCCAGCACCCAAGGCCCTGGGGTTGCGCCCCTCCACTTT
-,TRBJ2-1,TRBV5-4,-,CASSSAPSSYNEQFF,TGTGCCAGCAGCTCCGCTCCGAGCTCCTACAATGAGCAGTTCTTC
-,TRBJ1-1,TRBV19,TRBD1,CASGDRVTGTEAFF,TGTGCCAGTGGGGACAGGGTAACCGGCACTGAAGCTTTCTTT
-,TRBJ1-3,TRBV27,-,CASSATAPNTIYF,TGTGCCAGCAGTGCAACAGCCCCGAACACCATATATTTT
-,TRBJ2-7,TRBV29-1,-,CSVEDVYEQYF,TGCAGCGTTGAAGATGTCTACGAGCAGTACTTC
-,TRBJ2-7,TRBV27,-,CASSERDSYEQYF,TGTGCCAGCAGTGAGCGAGACTCCTACGAGCAGTACTTC
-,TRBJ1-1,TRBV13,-,CASSSRGFGDTEAFF,TGTGCCAGCAGCTCCCGGGGGTTTGGGGACACTGAAGCTTTCTTT
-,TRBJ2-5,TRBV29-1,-,CSVERFADSSLQETLAETQYF,TGCAGCGTTGAAAGATTTGCCGACAGTTCCTTGCAAGAGACCCTCGCGGAGACCCAGTACTTC
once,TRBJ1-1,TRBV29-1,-,CSVERTVMNTEAFF,TGCAGCGTTGAAAGGACAGTCATGAACACTGAAGCTTTCTTT
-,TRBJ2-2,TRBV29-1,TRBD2,CSVGRGSTGELFF,TGCAGCGTTGGGCGGGGGAGCACCGGGGAGCTGTTTTTT
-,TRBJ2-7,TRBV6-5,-,CASSYSSAFAYEQYF,TGTGCCAGCAGTTACTCCTCAGCCTTCGCCTACGAGCAGTACTTC
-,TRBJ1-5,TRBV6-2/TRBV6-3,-,CASSSTGTPFNQPQHF,TGTGCCAGCAGTTCCACGGGGACACCCTTCAATCAGCCCCAGCATTTT
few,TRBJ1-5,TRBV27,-,CTSSPVGFNQPQHF,TGTACCAGCAGCCCCGTGGGGTTCAATCAGCCCCAGCATTTT
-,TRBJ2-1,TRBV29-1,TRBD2,CSPIAGREVNEQFF,TGCAGCCCGATAGCGGGGCGAGAAGTCAATGAGCAGTTCTTC
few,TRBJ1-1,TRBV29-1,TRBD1,CSAPGTGVENTEAFF,TGCAGCGCCCCCGGGACAGGGGTGGAGAACACTGAAGCTTTCTTT
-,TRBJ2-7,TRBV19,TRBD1,CASSMDRVGEQYF,TGTGCCAGTAGTATGGACAGGGTTGGCGAGCAGTACTTC
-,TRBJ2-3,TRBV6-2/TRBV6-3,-,CAIGRVRGDTQYF,TGTGCCATCGGACGGGTGAGGGGAGATACGCAGTATTTT
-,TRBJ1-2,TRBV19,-,CASTYGLYYGYTF,TGTGCCAGTACCTATGGGCTGTACTATGGCTACACCTTC
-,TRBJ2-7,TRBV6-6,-,CASSSGSPYEQYF,TGTGCCAGCAGTTCTGGATCCCCCTACGAGCAGTACTTC
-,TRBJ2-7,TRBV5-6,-,CASNMGAYEQYF,TGTGCCAGCAATATGGGAGCATACGAGCAGTACTTC
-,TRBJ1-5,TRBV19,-,CASSIGTYHNQPQHF,TGTGCCAGTAGTATCGGGACATACCACAATCAGCCCCAGCATTTT